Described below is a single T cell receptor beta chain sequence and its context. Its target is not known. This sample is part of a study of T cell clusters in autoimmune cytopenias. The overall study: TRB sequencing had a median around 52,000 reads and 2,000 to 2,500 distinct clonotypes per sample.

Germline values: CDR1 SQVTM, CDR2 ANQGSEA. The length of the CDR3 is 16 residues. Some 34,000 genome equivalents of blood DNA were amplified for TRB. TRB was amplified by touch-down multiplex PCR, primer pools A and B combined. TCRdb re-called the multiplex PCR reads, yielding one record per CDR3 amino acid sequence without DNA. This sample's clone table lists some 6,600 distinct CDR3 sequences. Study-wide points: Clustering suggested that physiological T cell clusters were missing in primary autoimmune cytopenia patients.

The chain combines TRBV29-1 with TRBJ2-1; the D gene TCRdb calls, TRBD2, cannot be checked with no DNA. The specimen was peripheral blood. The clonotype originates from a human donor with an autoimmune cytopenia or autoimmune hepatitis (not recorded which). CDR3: CSVVGTSGRNYNEQFF.